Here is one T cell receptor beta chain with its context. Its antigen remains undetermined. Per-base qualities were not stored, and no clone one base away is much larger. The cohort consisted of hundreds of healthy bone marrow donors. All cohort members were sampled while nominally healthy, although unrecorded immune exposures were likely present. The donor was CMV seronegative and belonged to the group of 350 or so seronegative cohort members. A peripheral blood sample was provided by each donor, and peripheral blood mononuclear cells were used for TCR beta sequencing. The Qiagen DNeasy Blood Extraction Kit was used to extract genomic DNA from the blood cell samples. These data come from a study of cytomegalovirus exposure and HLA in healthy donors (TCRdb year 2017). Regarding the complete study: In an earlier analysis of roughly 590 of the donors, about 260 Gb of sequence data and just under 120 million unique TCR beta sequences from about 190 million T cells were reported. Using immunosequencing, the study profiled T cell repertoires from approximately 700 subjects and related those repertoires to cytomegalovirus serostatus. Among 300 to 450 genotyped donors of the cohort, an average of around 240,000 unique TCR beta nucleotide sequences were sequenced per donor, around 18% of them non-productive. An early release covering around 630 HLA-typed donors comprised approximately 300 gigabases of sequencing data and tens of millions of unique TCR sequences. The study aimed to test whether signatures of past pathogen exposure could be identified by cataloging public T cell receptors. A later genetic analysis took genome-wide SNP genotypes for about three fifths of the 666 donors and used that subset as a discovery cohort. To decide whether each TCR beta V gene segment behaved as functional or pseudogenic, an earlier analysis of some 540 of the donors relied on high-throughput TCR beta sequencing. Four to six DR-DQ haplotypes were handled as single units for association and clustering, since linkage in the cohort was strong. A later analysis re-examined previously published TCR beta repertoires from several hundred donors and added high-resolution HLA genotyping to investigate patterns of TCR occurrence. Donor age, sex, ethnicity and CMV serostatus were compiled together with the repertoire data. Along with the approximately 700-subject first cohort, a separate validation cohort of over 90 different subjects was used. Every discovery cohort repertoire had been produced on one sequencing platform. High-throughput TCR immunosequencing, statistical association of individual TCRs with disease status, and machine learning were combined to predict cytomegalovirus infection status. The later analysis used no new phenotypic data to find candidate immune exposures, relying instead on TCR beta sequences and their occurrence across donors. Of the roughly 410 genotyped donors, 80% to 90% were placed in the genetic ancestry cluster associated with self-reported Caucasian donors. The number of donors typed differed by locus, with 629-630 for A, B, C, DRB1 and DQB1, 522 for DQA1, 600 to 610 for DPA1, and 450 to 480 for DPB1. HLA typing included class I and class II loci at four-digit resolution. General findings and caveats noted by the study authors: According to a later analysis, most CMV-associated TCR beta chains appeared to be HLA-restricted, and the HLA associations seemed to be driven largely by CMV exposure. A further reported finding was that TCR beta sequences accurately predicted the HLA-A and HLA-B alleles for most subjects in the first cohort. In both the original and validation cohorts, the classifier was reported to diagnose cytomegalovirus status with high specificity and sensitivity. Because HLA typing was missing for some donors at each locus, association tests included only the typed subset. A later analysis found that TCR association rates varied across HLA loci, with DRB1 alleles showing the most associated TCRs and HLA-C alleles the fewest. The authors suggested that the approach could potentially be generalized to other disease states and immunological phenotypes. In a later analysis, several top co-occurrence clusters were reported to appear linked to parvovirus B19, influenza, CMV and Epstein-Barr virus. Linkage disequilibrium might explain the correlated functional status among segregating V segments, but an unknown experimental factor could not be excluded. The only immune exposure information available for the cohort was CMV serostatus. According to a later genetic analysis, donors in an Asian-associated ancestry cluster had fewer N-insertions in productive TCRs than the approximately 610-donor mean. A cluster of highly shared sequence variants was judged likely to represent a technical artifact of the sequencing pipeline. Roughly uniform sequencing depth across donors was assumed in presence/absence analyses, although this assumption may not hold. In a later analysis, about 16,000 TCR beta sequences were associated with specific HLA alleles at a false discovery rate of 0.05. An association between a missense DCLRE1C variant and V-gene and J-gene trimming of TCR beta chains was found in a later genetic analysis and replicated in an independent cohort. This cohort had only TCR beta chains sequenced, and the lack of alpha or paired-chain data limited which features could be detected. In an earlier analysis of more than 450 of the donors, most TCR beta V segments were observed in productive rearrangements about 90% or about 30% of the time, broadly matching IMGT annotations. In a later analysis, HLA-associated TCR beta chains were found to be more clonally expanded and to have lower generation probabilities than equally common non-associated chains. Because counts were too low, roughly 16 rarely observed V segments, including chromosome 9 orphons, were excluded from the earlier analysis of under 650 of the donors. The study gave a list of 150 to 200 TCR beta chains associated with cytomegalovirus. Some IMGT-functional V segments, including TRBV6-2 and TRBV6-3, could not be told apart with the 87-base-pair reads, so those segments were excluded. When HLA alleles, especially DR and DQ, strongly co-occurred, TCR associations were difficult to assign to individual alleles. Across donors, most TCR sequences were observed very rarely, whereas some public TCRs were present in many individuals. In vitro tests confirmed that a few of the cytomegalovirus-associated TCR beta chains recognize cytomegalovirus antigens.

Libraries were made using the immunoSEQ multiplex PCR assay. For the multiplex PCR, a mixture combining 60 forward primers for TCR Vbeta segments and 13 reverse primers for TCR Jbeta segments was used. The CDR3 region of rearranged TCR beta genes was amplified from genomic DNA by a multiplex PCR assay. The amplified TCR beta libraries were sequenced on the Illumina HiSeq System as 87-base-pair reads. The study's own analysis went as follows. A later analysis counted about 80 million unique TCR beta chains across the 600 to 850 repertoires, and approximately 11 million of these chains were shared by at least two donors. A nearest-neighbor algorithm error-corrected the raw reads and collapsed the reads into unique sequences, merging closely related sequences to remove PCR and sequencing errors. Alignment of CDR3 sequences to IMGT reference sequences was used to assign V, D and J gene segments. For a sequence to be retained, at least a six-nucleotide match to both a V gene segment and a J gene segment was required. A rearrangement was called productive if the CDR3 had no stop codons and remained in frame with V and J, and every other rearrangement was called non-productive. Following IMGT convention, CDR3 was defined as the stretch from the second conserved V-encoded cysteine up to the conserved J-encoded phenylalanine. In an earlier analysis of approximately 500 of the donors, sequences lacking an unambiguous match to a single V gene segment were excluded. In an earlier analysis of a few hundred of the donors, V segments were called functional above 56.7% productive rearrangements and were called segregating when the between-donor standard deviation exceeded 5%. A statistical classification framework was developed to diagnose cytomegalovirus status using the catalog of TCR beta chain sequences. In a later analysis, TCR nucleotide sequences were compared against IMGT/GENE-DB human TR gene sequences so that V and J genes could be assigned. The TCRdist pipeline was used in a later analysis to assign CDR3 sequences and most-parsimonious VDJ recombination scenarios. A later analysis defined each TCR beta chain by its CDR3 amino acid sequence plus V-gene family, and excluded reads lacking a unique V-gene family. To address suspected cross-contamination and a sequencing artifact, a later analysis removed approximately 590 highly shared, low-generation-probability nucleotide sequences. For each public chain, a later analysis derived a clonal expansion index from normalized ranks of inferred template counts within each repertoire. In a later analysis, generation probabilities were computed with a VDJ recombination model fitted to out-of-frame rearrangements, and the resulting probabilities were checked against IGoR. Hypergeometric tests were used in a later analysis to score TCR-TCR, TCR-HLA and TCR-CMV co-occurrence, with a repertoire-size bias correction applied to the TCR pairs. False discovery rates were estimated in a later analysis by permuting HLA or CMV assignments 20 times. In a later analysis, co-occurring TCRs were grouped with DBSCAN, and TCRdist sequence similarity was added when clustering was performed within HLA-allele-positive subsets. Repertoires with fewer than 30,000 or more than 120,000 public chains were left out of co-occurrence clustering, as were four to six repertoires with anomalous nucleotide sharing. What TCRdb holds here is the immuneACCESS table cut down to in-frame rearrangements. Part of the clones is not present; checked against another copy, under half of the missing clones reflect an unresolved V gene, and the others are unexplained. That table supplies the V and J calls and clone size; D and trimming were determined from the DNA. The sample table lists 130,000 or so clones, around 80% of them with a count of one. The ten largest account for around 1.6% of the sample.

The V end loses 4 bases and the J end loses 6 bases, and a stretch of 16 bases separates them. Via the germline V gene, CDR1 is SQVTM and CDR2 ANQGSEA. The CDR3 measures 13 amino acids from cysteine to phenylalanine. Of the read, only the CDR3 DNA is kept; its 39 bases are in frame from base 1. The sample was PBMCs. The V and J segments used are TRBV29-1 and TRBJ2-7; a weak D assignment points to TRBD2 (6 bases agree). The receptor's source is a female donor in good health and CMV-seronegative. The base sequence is TGCAGCGTTGTCGGCGGGATAACGACCGAGCAGTACTTC. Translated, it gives CSVVGGITTEQYF.